Listed below are T cell receptor beta chains from one sample, sequenced in a study of blood T cell repertoires in COVID-19. TCRdb's table, derived via immunoSEQ multiplex PCR, lists solely in-frame clones and lacks some. Among about 46,000 clones listed, 75% to 90% were seen once. The sequencing input was peripheral blood. These receptors all come from a man aged 60-69 years with acute or convalescent COVID-19. CDR3s include the opening cysteine and the closing phenylalanine or tryptophan. The order of the fields is D gene, J gene, V gene, clone size, CDR3 DNA, CDR3 protein. D genes are given only for firm matches. Not every row has a clone size; where given, it reads once, few, many or a size class.

>TRBD1|TRBJ2-1|TRBV11-2|NA
TGTGCCAGCAACATAAGGACAGGGGGCTCGAGAAATGAGCAGTTCTTC
CASNIRTGGSRNEQFF
>TRBD1|TRBJ2-7|TRBV11-2|NA
TGTGCCAGCAGCTTAGTCGGGACAGCAGACTACGAGCAGTACTTC
CASSLVGTADYEQYF
>TRBD1|TRBJ1-4|TRBV28|NA
TGTGCCAGCAGTCCCAGGGACAGGGGAGGGGAAAAACTGTTTTTT
CASSPRDRGGEKLFF
>NA|TRBJ1-2|TRBV28|NA
TGTGCCAGCAGGCACTGGGGCAGGCGGACGGGGGATAACTATGGCTACACCTTC
CASRHWGRRTGDNYGYTF
>NA|TRBJ1-3|TRBV5-1|NA
TGCGCCAGCAGCTTGACAGGGACTGGAAACACCATATATTTT
CASSLTGTGNTIYF
>NA|TRBJ1-2|TRBV5-1|NA
TGCGCCAGCAGGCCAGATTCGAACTATGGCTACACCTTC
CASRPDSNYGYTF
>TRBD2|TRBJ2-5|TRBV11-2|once
TGTGCCAGCAGCACGGGACTAGCGGGCTTCCAAGAGACCCAGTACTTC
CASSTGLAGFQETQYF
>NA|TRBJ2-1|TRBV28|once
TGTGCCAGCAGTTTATTCACTCCCCGGGTCCATGAGCAGTTCTTC
CASSLFTPRVHEQFF
>TRBD1|TRBJ2-7|TRBV4-1|few
TGCGCCAGCAGCCAATTTGACAGGGATCCCACCTACGAGCAGTACTTC
CASSQFDRDPTYEQYF
>NA|TRBJ2-5|TRBV5-1|NA
TGCGCCAGCAGCTTGGTCCAGGGTGGGGAGACCCAGTACTTC
CASSLVQGGETQYF
>NA|TRBJ1-5|TRBV5-8|NA
TGTGCCAGCAGCCCCCCGGGTCAGCCCCAGCATTTT
CASSPPGQPQHF
>NA|TRBJ2-7|TRBV7-2|NA
TGTGCCAGCAGCCACCCGGTCACGCTCTACGAGCAGTACTTC
CASSHPVTLYEQYF
>NA|TRBJ1-6|TRBV13|NA
TGTGCCAGCAGCTTAGATCAGGGTTCACCCCTCCACTTT
CASSLDQGSPLHF
>NA|TRBJ1-4|TRBV3-1/TRBV3-2|NA
TGTGCCAGCAGCCCCTCAGGAGGGGATGAAAAACTGTTTTTT
CASSPSGGDEKLFF
>TRBD1|TRBJ2-7|TRBV5-1|NA
TGCGCCAGCAGCTTAGGGACAGGGGGAAACGAGCAGTACTTC
CASSLGTGGNEQYF
>TRBD1|TRBJ1-5|TRBV2|NA
TGTGCCAGCGATAACGGACAGGGGGCGTCCCAGCATTTT
CASDNGQGASQHF
>NA|TRBJ2-7|TRBV9|NA
TGTGCCAGCAGCGTTCGGGCAGGGGCATACGAGCAGTACTTC
CASSVRAGAYEQYF
>NA|TRBJ2-3|TRBV3-1/TRBV3-2|NA
TGTGCCAGCAGCCAAGAGGGTCAGGGCGCAGATACGCAGTATTTT
CASSQEGQGADTQYF